These 3 T cell receptor beta chains share one sample of origin, sequenced in a study of shared clonotypes between healthy human individuals. The naive CD8 fraction comprised CD45RO-negative cells positively selected for CCR7 and excluded terminally differentiated effector memory CD45RA+ cells. Using immunoSEQ multiplex PCR, the repertoire was profiled, and TCRdb retains in-frame clones only, with some absent. The table has roughly 1,800,000 clones, roughly 94% seen once; the top ten hold less than 1.5%. Sequences were obtained from naive CD8+ T cells sorted from blood. Receptors were obtained from a man between 18 and 29 years old in good health.

CDR3 in amino acids: CASSAAADTEAFF. The CDR3 nucleotides read TGTGCCAGCAGCGCAGCCGCGGACACTGAAGCTTTCTTT. The rearrangement uses TRBV9 and TRBJ1-1; D remains ambiguous. Trimming shortened V by 3 bases and J by 3 bases, and 9 bases separated the two germline ends. The CDR3 is 13 residues long. Germline-derived CDR1 and CDR2 are SGDLS and YYNGEE.

The chain has TRBV28 and TRBJ1-4; TRBD1 might be the D (6 bases). The CDR3 contains 15 residues. CDR1 and CDR2 (germline): MDHEN, SYDVKM. Trimming took off 1 base at V and 8 bases at J, with 14 bases between the two ends. CDR3: CASSLYSGAGEKLFF. CDR3 in DNA: TGTGCCAGCAGTTTATATTCAGGGGCAGGGGAAAAACTGTTTTTT.

CDR3 amino acids: CASSQFHGTGAYEQYF. In nucleotides, the CDR3 is TGTGCCAGCAGTCAATTTCACGGGACAGGCGCCTACGAGCAGTACTTC. J is TRBJ2-7 and V is TRBV2, with TRBD1 matching 8 bases. The germline V gene has CDR1 SNHLY and CDR2 FYNNEI. This CDR3 has 16 amino acids. V trimming: 5 bases; J trimming: 2 bases; junction bases outside the gene matches: 11.